This record covers a single TCR beta chain. Its antigen is currently unknown. PCR used 60 Vbeta primers and 13 Jbeta primers. Profiling relied on immunoSEQ multiplex PCR, and the TCRdb table lists in-frame clones only, not all of them. The sample contains under 150,000 clones, roughly 79% of which appear only once. The source of the sample is a study of cytomegalovirus exposure and HLA in healthy donors. Study outcomes and limitations: Later analysis associated a missense DCLRE1C variant with TCR beta V- and J-gene trimming.

The V end was cut by 3 bases, the J end by 1 base, with 9 bases between. CDR3 length: 14 amino acids. Germline V gives CDR1 MDHEN, CDR2 SYDVKM. The receptor was derived from a woman in her late teens or twenties in good health and CMV-seronegative. Sequenced sample: PBMCs. V gene TRBV28 combines with J gene TRBJ1-1; D is uncertain. Written as DNA, the CDR3 is TGTGCCAGCAGTTTTCAAGGAGGGAACACTGAAGCTTTCTTT. Protein sequence: CASSFQGGNTEAFF.